Presented here are 24 T cell receptor beta chains from one specimen sequenced in a study of control samples from healthy donors and cancer patients. TCRdb's table, derived via immunoSEQ multiplex PCR, lists solely in-frame clones and lacks some. The sample contains about 110,000 clones, approximately 90% of which appear only once. The specimen sequenced was blood. The receptors stem from a woman aged 50 to 65 in good health.

Remarks on this clone: The sample carries other DNA sequences with the same CDR3. Written as DNA, the CDR3 is TGTGCCAGCAGCTCTGGACAGAAGAACACCGGGGAGCTGTTTTTT. It is translated as CASSSGQKNTGELFF. The chain couples TRBV7-3 to TRBJ2-2; TRBD1 is a possible D gene (6 bases). CDR3 length: 15 residues. V was cut by 4 bases and J by 1 base, with 10 bases left in between. Germline CDR1 and CDR2: SGHTA and FQGTGA.

The chain joins TRBV11-3 to TRBJ2-1; TRBD2 aligns across 10 bases. Germline V gives CDR1 SGHNT, CDR2 YENEEA. The V and J ends lost 3 bases and 6 bases, in that order; junction bases with no gene match: 2. There are 14 residues in the CDR3. The CDR3 DNA sequence: TGTGCCAGCAGCTTGAGCGGGAGGGTCAATGAGCAGTTCTTC. It specifies CASSLSGRVNEQFF.

This clone occurred a few times. The chain couples TRBV2 to TRBJ1-5, with D uncertain. Germline loops: CDR1 SNHLY, CDR2 FYNNEI. The CDR3 contains 14 residues. The ends were cut back, 2 bases at V and 6 bases at J, with 11 bases in the middle. CDR3 sequence: CASSERARTQPQHF. The CDR3 DNA reads TGTGCCAGCAGTGAAAGGGCCAGAACTCAGCCCCAGCATTTT.

The chain carries TRBV12-3 or TRBV12-4 and TRBJ1-2; D call uncertain. The CDR3 sequence is 11 residues long. Trimming stripped 8 bases from V and 9 bases from J, with 13 bases between. CDR3 residues: CASRGRGSYTF. Here the CDR3 DNA reads TGTGCCAGCCGGGGTAGAGGGAGCTACACCTTC.

V gene TRBV14 combines with J gene TRBJ1-6; D call uncertain. CDR1 and CDR2 from the germline V gene are SGHDN and FVKESK. The CDR3 consists of 16 residues. V dropped 1 base and J dropped 9 bases, with 16 bases sitting between them. CDR3 in DNA: TGTGCCAGCAGCCAAGGGTTATCTGGGTCGGGTTCACCCCTCCACTTT. As protein: CASSQGLSGSGSPLHF.

This chain connects TRBV3-1 (or the pseudogene TRBV3-2) to TRBJ1-2; D unclear. Germline CDR1 and CDR2: LGHDT and YNNKEL (reference sequence). The V gene lost 4 bases and the J gene lost 4 bases, with 10 bases spanning the gap. The CDR3 spans 13 residues. CDR3 bases: TGTGCCAGCAGCCCTCGACTCAGCTATGGCTACACCTTC. This translates into CASSPRLSYGYTF.

The chain uses TRBV11-1 and TRBJ2-1; possible D gene TRBD2, 7 bases. This CDR3 contains 13 residues. CDR1 is SGHAT, CDR2 FQDESV, per germline (reference sequence). V dropped 5 bases and J dropped 12 bases, with 17 bases sitting between them. The CDR3 nucleotides read TGTGCCAGCAGCCCAGGGGCGGGGGTTGGGCAGTTCTTC. Its protein is CASSPGAGVGQFF.

The genes are TRBV29-1 and TRBJ2-7; D may match TRBD1 or TRBD2 (5 bases each). The CDR3 contains 11 residues. Per germline, CDR1 SQVTM and CDR2 ANQGSEA. With 7 bases removed from V and 5 bases from J, the gap between germline ends came to 12 bases. In nucleotides, the CDR3 is TGCAGCGCCGAGGGGAAGGACGAGCAGTACGTC. This gives the protein CSAEGKDEQYV.

The chain uses TRBV28 and TRBJ1-4, with unresolved D. The CDR3 is 15 residues long. V was trimmed by 3 bases and J by 8 bases, leaving 16 bases between them. Germline V lookup: CDR1 MDHEN, CDR2 SYDVKM. The CDR3 nucleotides are TGTGCCAGCAGTTTCCGTTTCGGGGTAGGGGAAAAACTGTTTTTT. Amino acids: CASSFRFGVGEKLFF. The full variable domain, rest sourced from reference TRBV28 and TRBJ1-4, is DVKVTQSSRYLVKRTGEKVFLECVQDMDHENMFWYRQDPGLGLRLIYFSYDVKMKEKGDIPEGYSVSREKKERFSLILESASTNQTSMYLCASSFRFGVGEKLFFGSGTQLSVL.

This sequence joins TRBV2 and TRBJ2-3; D gene ambiguous. V gave up 6 bases and J gave up 0 bases, with 10 bases separating them. This CDR3 comprises 14 residues. Per germline, CDR1 SNHLY and CDR2 FYNNEI. The CDR3 nucleotides are TGTGCCAGCAGCTACGACCCTAGCACAGATACGCAGTATTTT. This translates into CASSYDPSTDTQYF.

The chain links TRBV6-2 or TRBV6-3 to TRBJ1-1; perhaps TRBD1 as D (5 bases). V was shortened by 2 bases and J by 0 bases, with 16 bases between the two germline ends. CDR1 MNHEY and CDR2 SVGEGT come from the germline V gene. This CDR3 contains 17 residues. In DNA form, the CDR3 reads TGTGCCAGCAGTTACCCCCGGGTGGGGGGGATGAACACTGAAGCTTTCTTT. Translation: CASSYPRVGGMNTEAFF.

This clone showed up just a few times. The chain links TRBV6-6 to TRBJ2-5, with 12 bases fitting TRBD1. The CDR3 has 15 amino acids. The V gene's germline CDR1 is MNHNY and CDR2 SVGAGI (reference sequence). V shed 6 bases and J 5 bases; nucleotides not matched to a gene: 7. CDR3: CASRRDRGQGETQYF. CDR3 in DNA: TGTGCCAGCAGACGGGACAGGGGGCAGGGGGAGACCCAGTACTTC.

This clone appeared once. The V gene is TRBV18, the J gene TRBJ1-2, with TRBD1 identical over 11 bases. The trim removed 1 base at V and 5 bases at J, leaving 3 bases unmatched. The CDR3 has 15 amino acids. Germline V gene sequence: CDR1 KGHSH, CDR2 LQKENI. CDR3 sequence (DNA): TGTGCCAGCTCACCACTGGACAGGGGGCGGTATGGCTACACCTTC. This codes for CASSPLDRGRYGYTF. The whole variable domain, filled in from reference TRBV18 and TRBJ1-2, reads NAGVMQNPRHLVRRRGQEARLRCSPMKGHSHVYWYRQLPEEGLKFMVYLQKENIIDESGMPKERFSAEFPKEGPSILRIQQVVRGDSAAYFCASSPLDRGRYGYTFGSGTRLTVV.

The CDR3 spells CASSKRDATSGNTIYF. For the CDR3, the DNA is TGTGCCAGCAGCAAGAGGGACGCCACCTCTGGAAACACCATATATTTT. The rearrangement uses TRBV21-1 and TRBJ1-3. TRBV21-1 is listed as a pseudogene. The CDR3 is 16 residues long.

The chain carries TRBV9 and TRBJ1-1; D unclear. The CDR3 runs 13 residues. V shed 4 bases and J shed 1 base, with 8 bases lying between them. From germline, CDR1 is SGDLS and CDR2 YYNGEE. The CDR3 DNA reads as TGTGCCAGCAGCCCCCTCGGGAACACTGAAGCTTTCTTT. Protein: CASSPLGNTEAFF.

V is TRBV4-1 and J is TRBJ2-7; D possibly uses TRBD1 or TRBD2 (6 bases each). Germline V gives CDR1 MGHRA, CDR2 YSYEKL. The CDR3 runs 14 residues. Trimming took off 6 bases at V and 4 bases at J, with 16 bases between the two ends. CDR3 loop: CASRPQGGKYEQYF. The CDR3 DNA sequence: TGCGCCAGCAGACCTCAAGGGGGGAAGTACGAGCAGTACTTC.

The chain uses TRBV20-1 and TRBJ1-4; D is possibly TRBD1 (5 bases). CDR3 length: 10 amino acids. Germline V lookup: CDR1 DFQATT, CDR2 SNEGSKA (reference sequence). The CDR3 nucleotides read TGCAGCATTAGGGGCGGAAAACTGTTTTTT. Translated, it gives CSIRGGKLFF.

The chain joins TRBV19 to TRBJ2-1; 7 nucleotides match TRBD1. The J segment lost 4 bases and the V segment lost 6 bases, leaving 12 bases of the junction unmatched. In germline, CDR1 is LNHDA, CDR2 SQIVND (reference sequence). There are 16 residues in the CDR3. The CDR3 DNA reads TGTGCCAGTAGAGGCGTCCGGACAGGATCTTACAATGAGCAGTTCTTC. Translated, it gives CASRGVRTGSYNEQFF.

This clone came up once. This chain joins TRBV7-3 and TRBJ2-1; TRBD2 might be the D (7 bases). Germline V gene data show CDR1 as SGHTA and CDR2 as FQGTGA. The V gene lost 3 bases and the J gene lost 10 bases, with 13 bases spanning the gap. The CDR3 is 13 residues long. CDR3 coding DNA: TGTGCCAGCAGCTTGGCGGGGGCTGCCGAGCAGTTCTTC. The encoded protein is CASSLAGAAEQFF.

This rearrangement joins TRBV6-5 to TRBJ2-2; 8 nucleotides align to TRBD2. CDR3 length: 14 residues. V trimming: 7 bases; J trimming: 4 bases; junction bases outside the gene matches: 5. Germline CDR1 MNHEY, CDR2 SVGAGI. This CDR3 reads CASITGGATGELFF. The CDR3 DNA sequence: TGTGCCAGCATTACCGGGGGGGCCACCGGGGAGCTGTTTTTT.

The rearrangement joins TRBV6-4 to TRBJ2-7, with D perhaps given as TRBD1 or TRBD2 (5 bases each). The V end lost 2 bases, the J end lost 8 bases, and 13 bases lay between the germline ends. The CDR3 extends over 13 amino acids. The germline gives CDR1 MRHNA, CDR2 SNTAGT. In nucleotides, the CDR3 is TGTGCCAGCAGTGACAACCGGGGCCGCCAGCAGTACTTC. Translation gives CASSDNRGRQQYF.

The chain carries TRBV6-6 and TRBJ2-7; TRBD2 is a possible D gene (6 bases). The CDR3 runs to 15 residues. V lost 0 bases and J 6 bases, leaving 15 bases between the germline ends. Germline V CDR1 and CDR2: MNHNY, SVGAGI (reference sequence). CDR3 protein: CASSYSSRGSFEQYF. The CDR3 DNA follows: TGTGCCAGCAGTTACTCTTCGCGGGGTTCGTTCGAGCAGTACTTC.

Details on this clone: Because the CDR3's place on the DNA is in doubt, the DNA is left out and the CDR3 is given as listed by TCRdb. J is TRBJ1-6 and V is TRBV6-2 or TRBV6-3; the table's TRBD1 call for D was not verified on the DNA. Germline CDR1 is MNHEY and CDR2 is SVGEGT. The CDR3 is 13 residues long, ends included. The CDR3 loop reads CASSWAGGNTLTF.

This clone showed up just once. The V call is TRBV18, the J call TRBJ2-3; D unresolved. Trimming took off 3 bases at V and 6 bases at J, with 10 bases between the two ends. This CDR3 is 13 amino acids long. Germline CDR1 reads KGHSH; CDR2 reads LQKENI. The CDR3 is CASSPYMLDTQYF. CDR3 DNA: TGTGCCAGCTCACCCTATATGTTGGATACGCAGTATTTT.